This is a list of T cell receptor beta chains from one sample in a study of neoadjuvant anti-PD-1 for oral cavity cancer. Generated by immunoSEQ multiplex PCR, the TCRdb table keeps only in-frame clones and is missing some. The sample carries about 81,000 clones, 84% recorded once. Specimen: PBMCs, collected before nivolumab (anti-PD-1) treatment. The receptors originated from a person aged 35-79 years with oral cavity squamous cell carcinoma. Each CDR3 is given with its conserved first and last residue. D genes are given only for firm matches. The listing skips clone size in some rows; elsewhere it reads once, few, many or a size class.

d_call	v_call	clone_size	j_call	cdr3_nt	cdr3_aa
NA	TRBV10-2	NA	TRBJ1-3	TGCGCCAGCAGGGACATCGGCTCTGGAAACACCATATATTTT	CASRDIGSGNTIYF
TRBD2	TRBV6-5	NA	TRBJ2-3	TGTGCCCTAGCCTTACGGGAGGTTAGCACAGATACGCAGTATTTT	CALALREVSTDTQYF
TRBD2	TRBV14	NA	TRBJ2-3	TGTGCCAGCAGCTTTACTAGCGCAAGCACAGATACGCAGTATTTT	CASSFTSASTDTQYF
NA	TRBV11-2	once	TRBJ2-1	TGTGCCAGCAGCTTAGCCCCCTACAATGAGCAGTTCTTC	CASSLAPYNEQFF
TRBD1	TRBV6-1	NA	TRBJ1-5	TGTGCCAGCAACCCGACAGGGTCAAATCAGCCCCAGCATTTT	CASNPTGSNQPQHF
NA	TRBV5-1	NA	TRBJ2-7	TGCGCCAGCAGCTTCGGGGACGAGCAGTACTTC	CASSFGDEQYF
NA	TRBV28	NA	TRBJ1-2	TGTGCCAGCAGTCACAACCGGGGCTACACCTTC	CASSHNRGYTF
TRBD2	TRBV19	once	TRBJ2-3	TGTGCCAGTAGTATGGGACTAGCGGGAAACACAGATACGCAGTATTTT	CASSMGLAGNTDTQYF
NA	TRBV10-1	NA	TRBJ2-1	TGCGCCAGCAGTGAGTACCGGGACTCCCTTTCGTACAATGAGCAGTTCTTC	CASSEYRDSLSYNEQFF
NA	TRBV7-7	NA	TRBJ2-1	TGTGCTAGCAGCTTAGAGGGGATTAGTACCACGTCCTACAATGAGCAGTTCTTC	CASSLEGISTTSYNEQFF
NA	TRBV5-1	NA	TRBJ1-2	TGCGCCAGCAGCTTGGGCAGGGAGAACTATGGCTACACCTTC	CASSLGRENYGYTF
TRBD1	TRBV2	NA	TRBJ1-1	TGTGCCAGCAGTGGACAGGGGGCTAACACTGAAGCTTTCTTT	CASSGQGANTEAFF
TRBD1	TRBV5-4	NA	TRBJ1-3	TGTGCCAGCAGCTTGGGGCACTCGACAGGGGCGGGAAACACCATATATTTT	CASSLGHSTGAGNTIYF
NA	TRBV30	NA	TRBJ2-5	TGTGCCTGGAGTTCAGGAGCTGGCGAGACCCAGTACTTC	CAWSSGAGETQYF
NA	TRBV21-1	NA	TRBJ1-5	TGTGCCAGCAGCAAATCACTCGACTCTCAGCCCCAGCATTTT	CASSKSLDSQPQHF
NA	TRBV6-5	NA	TRBJ2-7	TGTGCCAGCAGTTCTCCGGGACTGAGGGCCGAGCAGTACTTC	CASSSPGLRAEQYF